The rows below give T cell receptor beta chains drawn from one sample of a study of regulatory T cells in long-lasting Graves disease. One entry per CDR3 protein, called by TCRdb with MiXCR from the multiplex PCR reads. Counted here are roughly 700,000 distinct CDR3 sequences, approximately 31% occurring once; the ten biggest clones make up about two fifths. Here the sequenced sample was peripheral blood mononuclear cells (PBMCs), taken when the disease was refractory, from a patient treated with antithyroid drugs. These receptors all stem from a female donor with Graves disease. CDR3s leave out the opening cysteine and the closing phenylalanine or tryptophan.

>TRBV20-1|TRBJ1-4
SARDMDRSNEKLF
>TRBV6-1|TRBJ1-2
ASSSPGQGFYGYT
>TRBV10-3|TRBJ1-1
AISESARNTEAF
>TRBV20-1|TRBJ1-2
SARFGTGERRANYGYT
>TRBV5-1|TRBJ1-1
ASSLDGQGNTEAF
>TRBV29-1|TRBJ1-2
SVEGVGANYGYT
>TRBV7-7|TRBJ2-7
ASSQTVKGAEQY
>TRBV2|TRBJ1-2
ASSAGQGGNSNYGYT
>TRBV6-1|TRBJ2-5
ASSLHGLAFRETQY
>TRBV7-3|TRBJ1-6
ASSSKRQGASSPLH
>TRBV28|TRBJ2-6
ASSLGGAGANVLT
>TRBV6-5|TRBJ1-2
ASSYGLGDGGYT
>TRBV5-1|TRBJ2-7
ASSSLGLASSYEQY
>TRBV25-1|TRBJ1-5
ASSDSGGWSNQPQH
>TRBV7-9|TRBJ1-2
ASSAYRGPDYGYT
>TRBV10-3|TRBJ2-5
AIKGTAQETQY
>TRBV12-3/TRBV12-4|TRBJ1-1
ASSSGQWTAEAF
>TRBV2|TRBJ1-2
ASSRDTGIYGYT
>TRBV10-3|TRBJ1-1
AISVTGGPEAF
>TRBV24-1|TRBJ1-2
ATSDSFPRHGEGVDYGYT
>TRBV29-1|TRBJ1-6
SVGRDSGSPLH
>TRBV3-1|TRBJ2-5
ASSQRLETQY
>TRBV19|TRBJ1-1
ASRIGQGVLNTEAF
>TRBV28|TRBJ1-3
ANSSPGTAGNTIY
>TRBV15|TRBJ2-5
ATSRDREETQY
>TRBV4-1|TRBJ2-7
ASSPPVSGLSSYEQY
>TRBV29-1|TRBJ1-2
SVEDRTAYGYT
>TRBV5-1|TRBJ2-5
ASSSYGTGAGETQY
>TRBV19|TRBJ2-4
ASTVGQGANIQY
>TRBV19|TRBJ2-7
ASDLTGLYGSEQY
>TRBV27|TRBJ1-5
ASSLSALGGLVQPQH
>TRBV6-5|TRBJ1-2
ASSSPDRGRESGYT